This T cell receptor beta chain was captured in a study of CD8 T cells in Susac syndrome. General study results and limits: By the study's own acknowledgment, its TCR sequencing and HLA analysis included relatively few individuals.

Random hexamers were used to reverse transcribe about 0.5 to 1 ug of RNA. One entry per CDR3 protein, called by TCRdb with MiXCR from the immunoSEQ multiplex PCR reads. Of some 120,000 distinct CDR3 sequences listed, roughly 94% are singletons. Concerning this clonotype: No antigen is known for it. At one of its ends the junction is not consistent with the germline gene, which may arise from a read error.

The CDR3 runs 14 residues. CDR1 and CDR2 from the germline V gene are LNHDA and SQIVND (reference sequence). The sample comprised CD4+ T cells from PBMCs. The sequence came from a human donor with multiple sclerosis. This chain joins TRBV19 and TRBJ1-5; TRBD1 matches 7 bases. CDR3 in amino acids: CASSLQGGDQHQHF. The DNA for the CDR3 is TGTGCCAGTAGTCTCCAGGGGGGAGATCAGCACCAGCATTTT. The entire variable domain, with the rest obtained from reference TRBV19 and TRBJ1-5, is as follows: DGGITQSPKYLFRKEGQNVTLSCEQNLNHDAMYWYRQDPGQGLRLIYYSQIVNDFQKGDIAEGYSVSREKKESFPLTVTSAQKNPTAFYLCASSLQGGDQHQHFGDGTRLSIL.